The 4 T cell receptor beta chains presented below share a single source sample, sequenced in a study of cytotoxic CD8 clonotypes in ibrutinib-treated CLL. Using immunoSEQ multiplex PCR, the repertoire was profiled, and TCRdb retains in-frame clones only, with some absent. The repertoire has 190,000 or so clones, about 72% of them found once; the top ten carry over 10%. The specimen comprised PBMCs, sampled after 24 months of ibrutinib treatment. The receptors shown here come from a human donor with chronic lymphocytic leukemia.

The chain has TRBV11-2 and TRBJ2-5; 10 positions match TRBD1. The J call may be incorrect, as the DNA end agrees better with TRBJ2-7. Germline V gene data show CDR1 as SGHAT and CDR2 as FQNNGV. The CDR3 is 16 residues long. This chain's CDR3 is CASSLVQGQGSYEQYF. Here the CDR3 DNA reads TGTGCCAGCAGCTTAGTTCAGGGACAGGGGTCATACGAGCAGTACTTC.

This clone was found a few times. CDR3 sequence reads: CASDQGSGYGYTF. The CDR3, as DNA: TGTGCCAGCGATCAGGGGTCTGGGTATGGCTACACCTTC. The chain recombines TRBV5-6 with TRBJ1-2, with D possibly being TRBD1 (6 bases). V shed 7 bases and J shed 5 bases, with 15 bases lying between them. CDR1 is SGHDT, CDR2 YYEEEE, per germline. The CDR3 is 13 residues long. Combining the CDR3 with reference TRBV5-6 and TRBJ1-2 gives the whole variable domain DAGVTQSPTHLIKTRGQQVTLRCSPKSGHDTVSWYQQALGQGPQFIFQYYEEEERQRGNFPDRFSGHQFPNYSSELNVNALLLGDSALYLCASDQGSGYGYTFGSGTRLTVV.

V gene TRBV28 combines with J gene TRBJ1-1; no firm D call. The V gene lost 3 bases and the J gene lost 7 bases, with 12 bases spanning the gap. Looked up from germline, CDR1 is MDHEN and CDR2 is SYDVKM. The CDR3 extends over 13 amino acids. The CDR3 spells CASSFPGSYEAFF. The DNA for the CDR3 is TGTGCCAGCAGTTTTCCGGGGAGTTATGAAGCTTTCTTT.

The chain joins TRBV6-1 to TRBJ2-2, with a tentative D call TRBD1 (6 bases). CDR1 and CDR2 (germline): MNHNS, SASEGT. Trimming left V 6 bases short and J 6 bases short, with 14 bases between. The CDR3 runs to 14 residues. CDR3 amino acids: CASSVYEGAGELFF. The DNA of the CDR3 is TGTGCCAGCAGCGTTTACGAGGGGGCCGGGGAGCTGTTTTTT.